The clone carrying this TCR beta chain was observed a handful of times. Its antigen is currently unknown. This CDR3 has 22 amino acids. V lost 0 bases and J lost 3; bases outside the gene matches: 22. Per the germline V gene, CDR1 is SGHRS and CDR2 is YFSETQ. RNA transcripts were the template for amplifying TCR beta CDR3 regions. TCR CDR3 regions were first amplified by RT-PCR with HTBI primers. MiXCR was run by TCRdb on the multiplex PCR reads, yielding one entry per CDR3 protein. Of 600,000 or so distinct CDR3 sequences in the sample, around 14% are singletons; the top ten hold approximately 6.4%. The data originate from a study of T cells in Graves' hyperthyroidism and ophthalmopathy. Notes on the study in general: The authors' 13 V-J model separated ophthalmopathy from stable hyperthyroidism. The model anticipated ophthalmopathy a median around six months pre-onset.

The sequenced sample consisted of blood. This sequence originates from a woman between 18 and 29 years old with Graves' ophthalmopathy. The chain employs TRBV5-1 and TRBJ1-1; 11 nucleotides align to TRBD1. CDR3 residues: CASSLVRDRGLWSRVRDTEAFF. Written as DNA, the CDR3 is TGCGCCAGCAGCTTGGTAAGGGACAGGGGGTTATGGTCCCGGGTGAGGGACACTGAAGCTTTCTTT.